The present T cell receptor (beta chain) was sequenced within a study of T cells after yellow fever vaccination. General study points: By day 5 rather than day 15, the secondary response had peaked, though it was weaker.

In its sample, this clonotype was seen a few times. Antigen: not known. TCRdb re-derived calls from the 5' RACE reads in MiXCR, one entry per CDR3 protein. The sample has 450,000 to 650,000 distinct CDR3 sequences, 13% seen once. The sample in question was PBMCs, obtained on the day of the yellow fever booster vaccination. The source is a man younger than 45 who received the YFV17D yellow fever vaccine.

The DNA of the CDR3 is TGCGCCAGCAGCTTGGCCGGGCTTTCTACTGGAAACACCATATATTTT. Its protein is CASSLAGLSTGNTIYF. This rearrangement joins TRBV5-1 to TRBJ1-3, with D hard to call. This CDR3 has 16 amino acids. V lost 0 bases, J lost 2 bases, and 12 bases lay in between. Germline CDR1 and CDR2: SGHRS and YFSETQ. The whole variable domain, remainder taken from reference TRBV5-1 and TRBJ1-3, is KAGVTQTPRYLIKTRGQQVTLSCSPISGHRSVSWYQQTPGQGLQFLFEYFSETQRNKGNFPGRFSGRQFSNSRSEMNVSTLELGDSALYLCASSLAGLSTGNTIYFGEGSWLTVV.